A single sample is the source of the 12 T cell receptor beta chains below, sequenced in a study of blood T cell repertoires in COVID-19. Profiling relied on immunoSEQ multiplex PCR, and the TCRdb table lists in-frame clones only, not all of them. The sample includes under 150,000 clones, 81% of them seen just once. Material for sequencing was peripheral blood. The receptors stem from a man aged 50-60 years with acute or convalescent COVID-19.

CDR3 region: CASSQWVGGGETQYF. The CDR3 nucleotides read TGTGCCAGCAGCCAATGGGTAGGGGGTGGAGAGACCCAGTACTTC. V and J are TRBV3-1 (or the pseudogene TRBV3-2) and TRBJ2-5, with D perhaps matching TRBD1 (6 bases). Germline V gene data show CDR1 as LGHDT and CDR2 as YNNKEL (reference sequence). Trimming cost V 2 bases and J 4 bases, with 14 bases left between them. The CDR3 is 15 amino acids.

The CDR3 DNA reads as TGCGCCAGCAGTTTCAGGGCGGTGCGAGTAGAGCAAGAGACCCAGTACTTC. It yields the protein CASSFRAVRVEQETQYF. The rearrangement links TRBV4-1 to TRBJ2-5, with a weak D call TRBD1 (5 bases). The germline V gene encodes CDR1 MGHRA and CDR2 YSYEKL. This CDR3 is built from 17 residues. Trimming shortened V by 6 bases and J by 2 bases, and 22 bases separated the two germline ends.

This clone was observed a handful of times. CDR3 bases: TGTGCCAGCTCACTCCGGGGGGATCCTTATGGCTACACCTTC. Translation gives CASSLRGDPYGYTF. The V and J genes are TRBV18 and TRBJ1-2; D may be TRBD1 (5 bases). This CDR3 spans 14 amino acids. Trimming pared 4 bases from V and 5 bases from J, leaving 14 bases between. The germline V gene encodes CDR1 KGHSH and CDR2 LQKENI. The full variable domain, in which reference TRBV18 and TRBJ1-2 provide the parts outside the CDR3, is NAGVMQNPRHLVRRRGQEARLRCSPMKGHSHVYWYRQLPEEGLKFMVYLQKENIIDESGMPKERFSAEFPKEGPSILRIQQVVRGDSAAYFCASSLRGDPYGYTFGSGTRLTVV.

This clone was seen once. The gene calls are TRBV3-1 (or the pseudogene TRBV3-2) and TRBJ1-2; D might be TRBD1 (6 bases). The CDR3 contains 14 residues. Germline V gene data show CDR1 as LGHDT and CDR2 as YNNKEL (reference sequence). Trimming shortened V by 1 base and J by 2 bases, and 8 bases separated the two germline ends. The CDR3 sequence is CASSQVQGNYGYTF. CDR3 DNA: TGTGCCAGCAGCCAAGTCCAGGGGAACTATGGCTACACCTTC.

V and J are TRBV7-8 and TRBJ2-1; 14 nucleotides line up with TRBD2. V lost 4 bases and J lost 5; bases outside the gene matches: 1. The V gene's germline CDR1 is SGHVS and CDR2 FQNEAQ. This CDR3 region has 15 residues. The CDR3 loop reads CASSSGLAGDNEQFF. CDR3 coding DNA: TGTGCCAGCAGCTCGGGACTAGCGGGGGACAATGAGCAGTTCTTC.

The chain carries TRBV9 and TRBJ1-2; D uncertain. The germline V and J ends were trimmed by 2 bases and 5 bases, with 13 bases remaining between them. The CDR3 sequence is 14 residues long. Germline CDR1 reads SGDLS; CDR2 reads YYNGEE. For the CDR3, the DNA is TGTGCCAGCAGCGTTGGAGGCCCGCGGTATGGCTACACCTTC. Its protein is CASSVGGPRYGYTF.

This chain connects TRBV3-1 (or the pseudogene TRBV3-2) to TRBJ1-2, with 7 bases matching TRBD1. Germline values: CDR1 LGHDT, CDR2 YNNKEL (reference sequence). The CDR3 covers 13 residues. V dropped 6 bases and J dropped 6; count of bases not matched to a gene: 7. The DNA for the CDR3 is TGTGCCAGCAGTTACAGGGGTAATGATGGCTACACCTTC. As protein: CASSYRGNDGYTF.

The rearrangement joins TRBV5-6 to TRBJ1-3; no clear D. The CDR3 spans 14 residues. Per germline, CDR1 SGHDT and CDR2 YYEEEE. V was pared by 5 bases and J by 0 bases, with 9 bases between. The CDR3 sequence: CASRGGSSGNTIYF. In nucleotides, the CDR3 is TGTGCCAGCAGGGGAGGGAGCTCTGGAAACACCATATATTTT.

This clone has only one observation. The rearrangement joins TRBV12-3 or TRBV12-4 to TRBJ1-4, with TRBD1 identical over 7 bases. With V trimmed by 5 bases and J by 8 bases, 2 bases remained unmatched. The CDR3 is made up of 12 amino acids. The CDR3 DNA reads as TGTGCCAGCAGTCGGGACAGCGAAAAACTGTTTTTT. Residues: CASSRDSEKLFF.

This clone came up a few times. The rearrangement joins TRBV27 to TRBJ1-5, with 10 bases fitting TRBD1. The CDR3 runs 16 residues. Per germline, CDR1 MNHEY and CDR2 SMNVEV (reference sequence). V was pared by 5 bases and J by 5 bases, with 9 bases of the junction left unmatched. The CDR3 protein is CASSPIDRGRDQPQHF. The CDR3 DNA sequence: TGTGCCAGCAGTCCTATAGACAGGGGGCGCGATCAGCCCCAGCATTTT.

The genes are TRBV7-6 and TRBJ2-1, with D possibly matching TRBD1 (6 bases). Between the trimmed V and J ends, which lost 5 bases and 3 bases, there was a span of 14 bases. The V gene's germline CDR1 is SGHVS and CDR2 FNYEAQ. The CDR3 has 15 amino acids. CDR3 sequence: CASSRQAPGYNEQFF. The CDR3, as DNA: TGTGCCAGCAGCCGACAGGCCCCGGGCTACAATGAGCAGTTCTTC.

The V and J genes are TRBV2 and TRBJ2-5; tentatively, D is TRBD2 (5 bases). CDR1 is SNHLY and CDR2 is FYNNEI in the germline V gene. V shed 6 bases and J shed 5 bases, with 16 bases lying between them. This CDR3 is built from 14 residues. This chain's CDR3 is CASRGRSGGETQYF. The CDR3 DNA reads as TGTGCCAGCAGGGGTCGGTCGGGCGGGGAGACCCAGTACTTC.